The rows below give T cell receptor beta chains drawn from one sample of a study of T cell clones after liver transplantation. Only in-frame clones appear in the TCRdb table, and some are missing; sequencing was by immunoSEQ multiplex PCR. The data show 9,000 to 10,000 clones, over 60% seen once. Source: CD8+ T cells from blood, taken before liver transplant. The source of these receptors is a human donor who received a liver transplant. Both conserved end residues are part of each CDR3. D genes are given only for firm matches. Part of the rows lack a size; the others show once, few, many or a class for expanded clones.

j_call v_call clone_size cdr3_length d_call cdr3_nt cdr3_aa
TRBJ2-7 TRBV30 NA 12 NA TGTGCCTCGACCAGGGCGGAATACGAGCAGTACTTC CASTRAEYEQYF
TRBJ2-1 TRBV7-9 once 13 NA TGTGCCAGCAGCAGAAGGACAGCAGATGAGCAGTTCTTC CASSRRTADEQFF
TRBJ2-5 TRBV6-5 NA 14 NA TGTGCCAGCAGCTCCAGGGGGGGCGGGGAGACCCAGTACTTC CASSSRGGGETQYF
TRBJ2-1 TRBV14 NA 13 NA TGTGCCAGCAGCCAACTTATTCACAATGAGCAGTTCTTC CASSQLIHNEQFF
TRBJ2-2 TRBV27 few 16 TRBD2 TGTGCCAGCAGTTCTGGACTAGCGGCGAACACCGGGGAGCTGTTTTTT CASSSGLAANTGELFF
TRBJ2-7 TRBV29-1 NA 13 TRBD1 TGCAGCGTCGGGTGGGACAGTTGGAACGAGCAGTACTTC CSVGWDSWNEQYF
TRBJ2-5 TRBV28 NA 13 NA TGTGCCAGCAGTTGGGAAATACAAGAGACCCAGTACTTC CASSWEIQETQYF
TRBJ2-7 TRBV27 NA 15 TRBD2 TGTGCCAGCAGATCGGGACTAGCGGGGCTCTACGAGCAGTGCTTC CASRSGLAGLYEQCF
TRBJ2-3 TRBV4-1 NA 17 TRBD1 TGCGCCAGCAGCACCCGACAGGGGTCCATTAGCACAGATACGCAGTATTTT CASSTRQGSISTDTQYF
TRBJ2-1 TRBV4-2 NA 17 TRBD2 TGTGCCAGCAGCGAACTAGCGGGGGGCATCCAGGACAATGAGCAGTTCTTC CASSELAGGIQDNEQFF
TRBJ2-1 TRBV18 NA 14 NA TGTGCCAGCTCACCTTGGGACACATACAATGAGCAGTTCTTC CASSPWDTYNEQFF
TRBJ2-1 TRBV7-6 NA 13 NA TGTGCCAGCAGCTTACGACAGGCCAATGAGCAGTTCTTC CASSLRQANEQFF
TRBJ2-3 TRBV5-5 NA 15 NA TGTGCCAGCAGCTTGGAAAGTGCTAGCACAGATACGCAGTATTTT CASSLESASTDTQYF
TRBJ1-1 TRBV19 NA 14 NA TGTGCCAGTAGTATAGGGACAGCGAACACTGAAGCTTTCTTT CASSIGTANTEAFF
TRBJ2-7 TRBV19 NA 15 NA TGTGCCAGTAGTATAGGGATGGACCACTCCTACGAGCAGTACTTC CASSIGMDHSYEQYF
TRBJ1-1 TRBV28 few 18 NA TGTGCCAGCAGTTTTGTCTGGGGGGTTCCGCATCGGAACACTGAAGCTTTCTTT CASSFVWGVPHRNTEAFF
TRBJ2-2 TRBV15 few 14 NA TGTGCCACCAGCAGAGATCTAAGTTCCCGGGAGCTGTTTTTT CATSRDLSSRELFF
TRBJ1-1 TRBV7-9 few 15 NA TGTGCCAGCAGCTTTAACAGGGCTGGGAACACTGAAGCTTTCTTT CASSFNRAGNTEAFF
TRBJ2-6 TRBV28 NA 19 NA TGTGCCAGCAGTTTGTTCAGCATCAAACGTTCCTCTGGGGCCAACGTCCTGACTTTC CASSLFSIKRSSGANVLTF
TRBJ1-2 TRBV27 NA 13 NA TGTGCCAGCAGTTCACAGGCTCTCTATGGCTACACCTTC CASSSQALYGYTF
TRBJ1-4 TRBV28 NA 19 NA TGTGCCAGCAGTTTATTTGGGGCGTTCGGGGTAGCAACTAATGAAAAACTGTTTTTT CASSLFGAFGVATNEKLFF
TRBJ1-1 TRBV4-1 NA 15 NA TGCGCCAGCAGCCAAGTAACGACAGTGAACACTGAAGCTTTCTTT CASSQVTTVNTEAFF
TRBJ2-7 TRBV10-3 NA 12 NA TGTGCCATTACCACAGAGAACTACGAGCAGTACTTC CAITTENYEQYF
TRBJ1-5 TRBV7-9 NA 13 NA TGTGCCAGCTCCTTAGACGCCTCTGGGCCCCAGCATTTT CASSLDASGPQHF
TRBJ1-6 TRBV27 once 14 NA TGTGCCAGCAGTAACAGGGTCTATAATTCACCCCTCCACTTT CASSNRVYNSPLHF
TRBJ1-2 TRBV28 NA 15 TRBD1 TGTGCCAGCAGTTCCGGACAGGGACTCAACTATGGCTACACCTTC CASSSGQGLNYGYTF
TRBJ1-3 TRBV7-9 NA 14 NA TGTGCCAGCAGCTTATTAGTATCTGGAAACACCATATATTTT CASSLLVSGNTIYF
TRBJ2-7 TRBV28 few 17 TRBD1 TGTGCCAGCAGTTTCCCGCGACAGGGGCCCGGGGGAGACGAGCAGTACTTC CASSFPRQGPGGDEQYF
TRBJ2-5 TRBV7-9 NA 16 TRBD2 TGTGCCAGCAGCTTGGACCTAGCGGGGGATCAAGAGACCCAGTACTTC CASSLDLAGDQETQYF
TRBJ2-7 TRBV25-1 NA 12 NA TGTGCCAGCAGTGACCAAACCTACGAGCAGTACTTC CASSDQTYEQYF
TRBJ2-1 TRBV11-1 once 15 NA TGTGCCAGCAGCTTAACCTCGGTTTCAGGCAATGAGCAGTTCTTC CASSLTSVSGNEQFF
TRBJ2-1 TRBV4-2 NA 16 TRBD2 TGTGCCAGCAGCCAAGAGAGCGGGGGGGGTTACAATGAGCAGTTCTTC CASSQESGGGYNEQFF
TRBJ2-2 TRBV18 NA 16 NA TGTGCCAGCTCACAGGAAGGGACGGCGAACACCGGGGAGCTGTTTTTT CASSQEGTANTGELFF
TRBJ1-1 TRBV7-9 NA 13 NA TGTGCCAGCAGCTTACCCGGGCTCACTGAAGCTTTCTTT CASSLPGLTEAFF
TRBJ2-5 TRBV27 few 15 NA TGTGCCAGCAGTTTAGCCGGATCCTACGGGGAGACCCAGTACTTC CASSLAGSYGETQYF
TRBJ2-5 TRBV5-4 NA 14 TRBD1 TGTGCCAGCAGCCGGGACAGGGGGCAAGAGACCCAGTACTTC CASSRDRGQETQYF
TRBJ1-6 TRBV7-3 NA 13 NA TGTGCCAGCGGGACATTTTTTGATTCACCCCTCCACTTT CASGTFFDSPLHF
TRBJ2-7 TRBV27 NA 14 NA TGTGCCAGCAGTTTGGCCGGGACATCCTACGAGCAGTACTTC CASSLAGTSYEQYF
TRBJ2-5 TRBV4-1 NA 15 NA TGCGCCAGCAGCCAAGAGTTCGGGTGGTGGGAGACCCAGTACTTC CASSQEFGWWETQYF
TRBJ2-1 TRBV18 NA 16 NA TGTGCCAGCTCCACCCAGGGTGGAAGCTCCTACAATGAGCAGTTCTTC CASSTQGGSSYNEQFF
TRBJ1-1 TRBV6-4 NA 14 NA TGTGCCAGCAGGGGGACGGGGGGAAACACTGAAGCTTTCTTT CASRGTGGNTEAFF
TRBJ2-1 TRBV7-6 NA 13 NA TGTGCCAGCAGCTTAGAGGGGGACAATGAGCAGTTCTTC CASSLEGDNEQFF
TRBJ1-1 TRBV19 NA 11 NA TGTGCCAGTAGTATGACGACTGAAGCTTTCTTT CASSMTTEAFF
TRBJ2-2 TRBV18 few 16 TRBD2 TGTGCCAGCTCACCTGCGGGAGGCTCGAACACCGGGGAGCTGTTTTTT CASSPAGGSNTGELFF
TRBJ2-1 TRBV6-5 NA 13 NA TGTGCCAGCAGCAGACAGGTTTTGAATGAGCAGTTCTTC CASSRQVLNEQFF
TRBJ2-3 TRBV7-8 NA 14 NA TGTGCCAGCAGCTTCACGGGATACACAGATACGCAGTATTTT CASSFTGYTDTQYF
TRBJ2-7 TRBV5-1 NA 15 TRBD1 TGCGCCAGCAGCCAAAAACAGGGGCCTTCCTACGAGCAGTACTTC CASSQKQGPSYEQYF
TRBJ1-6 TRBV4-3 NA 15 NA TGCGCCAGCAGCCAAGACCGGGGTAATAATTCACCCCTCCACTTT CASSQDRGNNSPLHF
TRBJ2-2 TRBV2 NA 13 NA TGTGCCAGCCTAAGGGGATTTACCGGGGAGCTGTTTTTT CASLRGFTGELFF
TRBJ2-7 TRBV9 NA 14 NA TGTGCCAGCAGCGTAGGCGCGGGGCTCTACGAGCAGTACTTC CASSVGAGLYEQYF